This entry lists 31 T cell receptor beta chains sequenced from one sample in a study of cytomegalovirus exposure and HLA in healthy donors. A multiplex PCR was run with 60 Vbeta primers and 13 Jbeta primers. Assay used: immunoSEQ multiplex PCR; TCRdb lists only in-frame clones, some missing. The sample includes about 67,000 clones, roughly 78% seen only once; the top ten take 9.7%. The sequenced sample was PBMCs. Receptors originate from a man between 35 and 55 years old in good health and CMV-seronegative.

The rearrangement joins TRBV19 to TRBJ2-1; 8 positions agree with TRBD1. CDR1 LNHDA and CDR2 SQIVND come from the germline V gene (reference sequence). CDR3 length: 16 amino acids. Trimming at V came to 2 bases and at J to 6 bases, leaving 9 bases not matched to a gene. CDR3 sequence reads: CASSIRGTGTSNEQFF. DNA of the CDR3: TGTGCCAGTAGTATAAGGGGGACAGGCACCAGCAATGAGCAGTTCTTC.

The V call is TRBV5-1, the J call TRBJ2-3; 11 positions agree with TRBD2. The V and J ends lost 0 bases and 0 bases, in that order; junction bases with no gene match: 9. CDR3 length equals 19 residues. Germline loops: CDR1 SGHRS, CDR2 YFSETQ. The CDR3 DNA follows: TGCGCCAGCAGCTTGGCCAGGGGACTAGCGGCAACTAGCACAGATACGCAGTATTTT. Translating it yields CASSLARGLAATSTDTQYF.

The genes are TRBV7-2 and TRBJ2-7; D is unresolved. Trimming left V 1 base short and J 1 base short, with 11 bases between. The CDR3 totals 15 residues. Germline V gives CDR1 SGHTA, CDR2 FQGNSA. Here the CDR3 DNA reads TGTGCCAGCAGCTTAGTGTTCGGCGGATCCTACGAGCAGTACTTC. Encoded protein: CASSLVFGGSYEQYF.

This sequence joins TRBV5-5 and TRBJ2-3; D is undetermined. In germline, CDR1 is SGHKS, CDR2 YYEKEE (reference sequence). Between the trimmed V and J ends, which lost 2 bases and 6 bases, there was a span of 16 bases. This CDR3 has 15 residues. CDR3 sequence: CASSFPDRVTDTQYF. In nucleotides, the CDR3 is TGTGCCAGCAGCTTCCCCGATCGGGTAACGGATACGCAGTATTTT.

V usage is TRBV28 and J usage is TRBJ2-7, with D unclear. Germline CDR1 and CDR2: MDHEN and SYDVKM. The V end lost 6 bases, the J end lost 2 bases, and 8 bases lay between the germline ends. The CDR3 length is 12 residues. CDR3 sequence reads: CASSPDTYEQYF. CDR3 in DNA: TGTGCCAGCAGCCCCGACACCTACGAGCAGTACTTC.

The rearrangement uses TRBV12-5 and TRBJ1-1, with TRBD1 matching over 7 bases. Germline CDR1 is LGHNT and CDR2 is FRNRAP. The CDR3 length is 14 residues. Trimming removed 6 bases from V and 1 base from J; junction bases left unmatched: 5. The DNA for the CDR3 is TGTGCTAGTGGCCAGGGGGTAGGGAACACTGAAGCTTTCTTT. This gives the protein CASGQGVGNTEAFF.

V is TRBV6-5 and J is TRBJ2-1, with 8 bases aligning to TRBD2. This CDR3 has 15 residues. Germline CDR1 reads MNHEY; CDR2 reads SVGAGI. Germline trimming cut 4 bases from V and 6 bases from J; bases unmatched to any gene: 8. The DNA for the CDR3 is TGTGCCAGCAGTTTAGCGGGGCTCCCTTCCAATGAGCAGTTCTTC. It translates to CASSLAGLPSNEQFF.

The chain recombines TRBV2 with TRBJ2-7, with 8 bases that match TRBD1. The CDR3 loop spans 14 amino acids. Germline CDR1 reads SNHLY; CDR2 reads FYNNEI. V was clipped by 7 bases and J by 0 bases; unmatched bases: 5. The CDR3: CASTFGTGSYEQYF. CDR3 DNA: TGTGCCAGCACCTTTGGGACAGGCTCCTACGAGCAGTACTTC.

The CDR3 is CASAISPYEQYF. The CDR3 DNA follows: TGCGCCAGCGCGATATCCCCCTACGAGCAGTACTTC. V gene TRBV5-1 combines with J gene TRBJ2-7; D gene unclear. Trimming stripped 7 bases from V and 2 bases from J, with 10 bases between. Per the germline V gene, CDR1 is SGHRS and CDR2 is YFSETQ. The CDR3 extends over 12 amino acids.

This chain uses TRBV6-1 with TRBJ2-7, with TRBD1 identical over 9 bases. CDR1 and CDR2 from the germline V gene are MNHNS and SASEGT. The CDR3 totals 15 residues. V lost 6 bases, J lost 5 bases, and 11 bases stayed unmatched. The DNA of the CDR3 is TGTGCCAGCAGCAGTACCGGGACAGGGAAACACGAGCAGTACTTC. Its translation is CASSSTGTGKHEQYF.

V usage is TRBV19 and J usage is TRBJ2-7; D possibly corresponds to TRBD1 (5 bases). Trimming left V 6 bases short and J 0 bases short, with 15 bases between. The CDR3 is 15 amino acids. The germline gives CDR1 LNHDA, CDR2 SQIVND (reference sequence). The CDR3 is CASSPPGPSSYEQYF. DNA of the CDR3: TGTGCCAGTAGCCCGCCAGGGCCGAGCTCCTACGAGCAGTACTTC.

The CDR3 sequence: CASSPQPDISNYGYTF. The CDR3 DNA reads as TGCGCCAGCAGCCCCCAGCCGGACATCTCGAACTATGGCTACACCTTC. The chain couples TRBV5-1 to TRBJ1-2, with a tentative D call TRBD1 (5 bases). The ends were cut back, 4 bases at V and 2 bases at J, with 18 bases in the middle. Per the germline V gene, CDR1 is SGHRS and CDR2 is YFSETQ. The CDR3 loop spans 16 amino acids.

The gene calls are TRBV5-1 and TRBJ2-1; 9 bases agree with TRBD2. V lost 1 base to trimming and J lost 7 bases; unmatched junction nucleotides: 6. Germline V gene lookup returns CDR1 SGHRS and CDR2 YFSETQ. The CDR3 has 15 amino acids. The CDR3 region is CASSLCGGACNEQFF. The CDR3, as DNA: TGCGCCAGCAGCTTGTGCGGGGGGGCTTGTAATGAGCAGTTCTTC.

The CDR3 loop reads CASSEAFTSGYNEQFF. Here the CDR3 DNA reads TGTGCCAGCAGTGAAGCCTTTACTAGCGGATACAATGAGCAGTTCTTC. The chain joins TRBV6-1 to TRBJ2-1, with TRBD2 matching 8 bases. CDR1 MNHNS and CDR2 SASEGT come from the germline V gene. The CDR3 spans 16 residues. Trimming at V came to 0 bases and at J to 4 bases, leaving 5 bases not matched to a gene.

This chain connects TRBV7-9 to TRBJ1-1, with D unclear. From germline, CDR1 is SEHNR and CDR2 FQNEAQ (reference sequence). The CDR3 spans 14 residues. V lost 0 bases and J lost 1, with 6 bases in between. The CDR3 DNA reads TGTGCCAGCAGCTTAGCGGGGAGGAACACTGAAGCTTTCTTT. It encodes CASSLAGRNTEAFF.

This chain uses TRBV27 with TRBJ1-5; 7 nucleotides match TRBD1. Germline CDR1 is MNHEY and CDR2 is SMNVEV (reference sequence). Losses at the gene ends were 0 bases for V and 4 bases for J; bases not matched to a gene: 12. The CDR3 contains 18 residues. The chain's CDR3 is CASSLSIPTGKPNQPQHF. The CDR3 nucleotides read TGTGCCAGCAGTTTATCGATCCCGACAGGGAAACCTAATCAGCCCCAGCATTTT.

This chain connects TRBV29-1 to TRBJ1-2; D uncertain. CDR3 length: 13 amino acids. V was cut by 4 bases and J by 0 bases, with 9 bases left in between. Germline loops: CDR1 SQVTM, CDR2 ANQGSEA. CDR3 in amino acids: CSVVGSSNYGYTF. For the CDR3, the DNA is TGCAGCGTTGTTGGCAGTTCTAACTATGGCTACACCTTC.

The chain has TRBV28 and TRBJ2-3, with TRBD2 as a possible D gene (5 bases). Germline loops: CDR1 MDHEN, CDR2 SYDVKM. Trimming removed 6 bases at V and 7 bases at J, with 14 bases between. The CDR3 runs to 13 residues. The CDR3: CASRPGEWNTQYF. The CDR3 DNA sequence: TGTGCCAGCAGGCCTGGGGAGTGGAATACGCAGTATTTT.

The gene calls are TRBV10-1 and TRBJ2-1; TRBD2 aligns across 10 bases. CDR1 is WNHNN, CDR2 SYGVQD, per germline (reference sequence). The length of the CDR3 is 15 residues. J gave up 7 bases and V 0 bases, and 3 bases lay outside the gene matches. DNA of the CDR3: TGCGCCAGCAGTGAGTCTTCTAGCGGGAGAAATGAGCAGTTCTTC. Translation gives CASSESSSGRNEQFF.

The rearrangement uses TRBV6-1 and TRBJ1-1; D is unresolved. The V gene's germline CDR1 is MNHNS and CDR2 SASEGT. This CDR3 contains 11 residues. Trimming removed 5 bases at V and 6 bases at J, with 7 bases between. The CDR3 reads CASSYGAEAFF. CDR3 DNA sequence: TGTGCCAGCAGTTACGGAGCTGAAGCTTTCTTT.

This clone is a singleton in its sample. The rearrangement links TRBV25-1 to TRBJ2-4; 12 nucleotides align to TRBD1. Germline V lookup: CDR1 MGHDK, CDR2 SYGVNS. The CDR3 consists of 17 residues. V was pared by 4 bases and J by 0 bases, with 4 bases of the junction left unmatched. The CDR3 reads CASSAPGQGAAKNIQYF. CDR3 sequence (DNA): TGTGCCAGCAGTGCCCCGGGACAGGGGGCAGCCAAAAACATTCAGTACTTC.

The chain has TRBV7-9 and TRBJ2-5, with TRBD1 matching 7 bases. The J call may be incorrect, as the DNA end agrees better with TRBJ2-7. CDR1 is SEHNR and CDR2 is FQNEAQ in the germline V gene (reference sequence). The CDR3 totals 14 residues. CDR3 residues: CASSYNDRDGEQYF. For the CDR3, the DNA is TGTGCCAGCAGTTACAATGACAGGGACGGCGAGCAGTACTTC.

The rearrangement joins TRBV11-2 to TRBJ2-5; 12 nucleotides line up with TRBD1. Germline CDR1 and CDR2: SGHAT and FQNNGV. CDR3 length: 16 amino acids. The V and J ends lost 3 bases and 5 bases, in that order; junction bases with no gene match: 7. The CDR3 region is CASSFPGQGAGETQYF. The CDR3 DNA is TGTGCCAGCAGCTTTCCGGGACAGGGGGCCGGCGAGACCCAGTACTTC.

J is TRBJ2-7 and V is TRBV6-1; 10 bases agree with TRBD2. Germline-derived CDR1 and CDR2 are MNHNS and SASEGT. This CDR3 contains 13 residues. The ends lost 5 bases at V and 4 bases at J; junction bases unmatched: 2. CDR3 in DNA: TGTGCCAGCAGTCGGACTAGCGGTTACGAGCAGTACTTC. Its protein is CASSRTSGYEQYF.

The V gene is TRBV6-1, the J gene TRBJ2-5; TRBD1 matches 11 bases. From germline, CDR1 is MNHNS and CDR2 SASEGT. The V segment lost 6 bases and the J segment 7 bases; nucleotides outside the gene matches: 10. This CDR3 is built from 15 residues. CDR3 residues: CASRDRTGGFGTQYF. CDR3 DNA: TGTGCCAGCAGGGACCGGACAGGGGGCTTTGGGACCCAGTACTTC.

The V call is TRBV19, the J call TRBJ1-5, with 7 bases matching TRBD1. The CDR3 is made up of 16 amino acids. Losses at the gene ends were 1 base for V and 9 bases for J; bases not matched to a gene: 12. Germline CDR1 and CDR2: LNHDA and SQIVND (reference sequence). This CDR3 reads CASSIARQGPKSPQHF. The CDR3 bases are TGTGCCAGTAGTATAGCCCGACAGGGCCCGAAATCGCCCCAGCATTTT.

The J gene is TRBJ2-3, the V gene TRBV11-3; tentative D call: TRBD1 (6 bases). The CDR3 contains 14 residues. V was trimmed by 3 bases and J by 4 bases, leaving 11 bases between them. Germline assignment: CDR1 SGHNT and CDR2 YENEEA. CDR3 residues: CASSFYRDPDTQYF. CDR3 sequence (DNA): TGTGCCAGCAGCTTTTACAGGGATCCAGATACGCAGTATTTT.

The V call is TRBV5-1, the J call TRBJ2-2; 9 bases match TRBD1. CDR3 length: 14 amino acids. J lost 4 bases, V lost 4 bases, and 2 bases had no gene match. Germline CDR1 SGHRS, CDR2 YFSETQ. Written as DNA, the CDR3 is TGCGCCAGCAGCCCACAGGGGGCCACCGGGGAGCTGTTTTTT. Translating it yields CASSPQGATGELFF. The full variable domain, its missing parts supplied by reference TRBV5-1 and TRBJ2-2, is KAGVTQTPRYLIKTRGQQVTLSCSPISGHRSVSWYQQTPGQGLQFLFEYFSETQRNKGNFPGRFSGRQFSNSRSEMNVSTLELGDSALYLCASSPQGATGELFFGEGSRLTVL.

The chain couples TRBV29-1 to TRBJ2-7; TRBD1 is a possible D gene (5 bases). V lost 0 bases and J lost 8, with 14 bases in between. CDR1 and CDR2 from the germline V gene are SQVTM and ANQGSEA. The CDR3 covers 13 residues. The CDR3 sequence: CSVEDRGRDQQYF. The CDR3 DNA follows: TGCAGCGTTGAAGATCGAGGCAGGGATCAGCAGTACTTC.

In this sample, this clone turned up once. The rearrangement links TRBV5-5 to TRBJ2-7; D may be TRBD1 (5 bases). V dropped 4 bases and J dropped 0 bases, with 14 bases sitting between them. In germline, CDR1 is SGHKS, CDR2 YYEKEE (reference sequence). The CDR3 sequence is 15 residues long. The CDR3 sequence: CASSPKSDSSYEQYF. CDR3 nucleotides: TGTGCCAGCAGCCCGAAGAGCGACAGCTCCTACGAGCAGTACTTC.

This clone was seen a single time. The chain uses TRBV27 and TRBJ2-5; a weak D match, TRBD2 (5 bases). The CDR3 spans 13 residues. Germline V gene sequence: CDR1 MNHEY, CDR2 SMNVEV (reference sequence). V shed 6 bases and J shed 5 bases, with 13 bases lying between them. The CDR3 nucleotides read TGTGCCAGCAGACCGGGAAGGACGGAGACCCAGTACTTC. This gives the protein CASRPGRTETQYF.